This TCR beta chain was identified in a study of OX40 agonist ivuxolimab in advanced cancers. Study background: Dose-escalation cases comprised hepatocellular carcinoma, melanoma, renal cell or head and neck cancer.

Some clones are missing from TCRdb's copy, which holds only in-frame ones; the method was immunoSEQ multiplex PCR. Among tens of thousands of clones listed, 80% to 90% were seen once. On this clone: What it recognizes is unknown.

General study findings and limits: Blood T cells, both CD4+ and CD8+, expanded clonally by week 6 at 0.1 to 3.0 mg/kg.

Patients were excluded for autoimmune disease history or systemic immunosuppression. The study sampled blood at baseline, cycle 4 day 1, and cycle 7 day 1. The sequencing used CD4+ or CD8+ T cells sorted from blood, collected in a trial of the OX40 agonist ivuxolimab. The sequence came from an adult with an advanced solid tumor such as melanoma, head and neck, liver or kidney cancer.

CDR3: CASSLVDSGAFF. The CDR3 region has the DNA TGTGCCAGCAGCTTAGTAGACAGTGGAGCTTTCTTT. The chain is built from TRBV11-2 and TRBJ1-1, with D tentatively TRBD1 (5 bases). Trimming left V 1 base short and J 10 bases short, with 10 bases between. This CDR3 region has 12 residues. Germline V gives CDR1 SGHAT, CDR2 FQNNGV.